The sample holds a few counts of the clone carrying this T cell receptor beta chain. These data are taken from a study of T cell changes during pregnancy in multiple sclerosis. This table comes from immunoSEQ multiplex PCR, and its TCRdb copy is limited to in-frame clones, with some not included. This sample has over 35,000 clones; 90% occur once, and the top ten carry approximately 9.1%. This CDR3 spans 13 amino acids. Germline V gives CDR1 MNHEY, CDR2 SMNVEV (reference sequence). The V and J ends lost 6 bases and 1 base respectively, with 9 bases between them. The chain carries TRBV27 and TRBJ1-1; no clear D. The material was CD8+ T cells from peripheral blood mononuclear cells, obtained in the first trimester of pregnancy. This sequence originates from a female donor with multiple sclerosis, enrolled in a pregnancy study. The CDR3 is CASRFTENTEAFF. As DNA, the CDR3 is TGTGCCAGCAGGTTCACAGAGAACACTGAAGCTTTCTTT.